Listed below are T cell receptor beta chains from one sample, sequenced in a study of T-cell memory formation after mild COVID-19. Each CDR3 protein gets one entry after TCRdb re-called the 5' RACE reads with MiXCR. The sample holds approximately 250,000 distinct CDR3 sequences; over 15% are singletons and the top ten take roughly a fifth. Sequenced sample: PBMCs or a T cell subset sorted from them (not recorded which). The receptors derive from a man between 18 and 29 years old who had mild COVID-19 (a few samples of this study predate the infection). Cell type and time point are not known. Both conserved end residues are part of each CDR3. D genes are given only for firm matches. Rows give clone size only sometimes, using once, few, many, or a class for an expanded clone.

j_gene | v_gene | d_gene | abundance | CDR3nt | CDR3aa
TRBJ2-2 | TRBV20-1 | - | few | TGCAGTGCTAGGCCCCAGATCGCGAACACCGGGGAGCTGTTTTTT | CSARPQIANTGELFF
TRBJ2-1 | TRBV7-2 | - | many | TGTGCCAGCAGCATGGCCCCAGGGACTGAGCAGTTCTTC | CASSMAPGTEQFF
TRBJ1-5 | TRBV6-5 | - | many | TGTGCCAGCAGTTCGTCGCACAATCAGCCCCAGCATTTT | CASSSSHNQPQHF
TRBJ2-5 | TRBV21-1 | - | - | TGTGCCAGCAGCAAAGCCGCAGAGACCCAGTACTTC | CASSKAAETQYF
TRBJ2-6 | TRBV5-5 | - | few | TGTGCCAGCAGCAATCCCCAGGGAATGGCTGGGGCCAACGTCCTGACTTTC | CASSNPQGMAGANVLTF
TRBJ1-6 | TRBV14 | - | few | TGTGCCAGCAGCCAGGGCCAGGGGATTAATTCACCCCTCCACTTT | CASSQGQGINSPLHF
TRBJ1-1 | TRBV4-1 | - | - | TGCGCCAGCAGCCAAGTCGGGCTCTACACTGAAGCTTTCTTT | CASSQVGLYTEAFF
TRBJ2-3 | TRBV4-1 | TRBD2 | few | TGCGCCAGCAGCCAAGGAAAGGGACTAGCGTTTACAGATACGCAGTATTTT | CASSQGKGLAFTDTQYF
TRBJ2-3 | TRBV4-2 | - | - | TGTGCCAGCAGCCGACTTGGACAGACCAGCACAGATACGCAGTATTTT | CASSRLGQTSTDTQYF
TRBJ2-1 | TRBV15 | - | - | TGTGCCACCAGCAGAGCGCTCTCCTACAATGAGCAGTTCTTC | CATSRALSYNEQFF
TRBJ1-6 | TRBV4-3 | - | few | TGCGCCAGCAGTCCCCGACCCGGGTTAACAAATTCACCCCTCCACTTT | CASSPRPGLTNSPLHF
TRBJ1-1 | TRBV7-8 | - | - | TGTGCCAGCAGCTTATGGCCGCCGCCAGGGAACACTGAAGCTTTCTTT | CASSLWPPPGNTEAFF
TRBJ2-4 | TRBV20-1 | TRBD2 | few | TGCAGTGCCTTAGCGGGGGCCAAAAACATTCAGTACTTC | CSALAGAKNIQYF
TRBJ2-3 | TRBV7-7 | TRBD1 | - | TGTGCTAGCAGCCTGGGGACAGTGAAGACAGATACGCAGTATTTT | CASSLGTVKTDTQYF
TRBJ2-2 | TRBV29-1 | - | many | TGCAGCGGAGGACTGGTCACCGGGGAGCTGTTTTTT | CSGGLVTGELFF
TRBJ2-1 | TRBV27 | - | few | TGTGCCAGCAGTTTATCGATAAGGACAGTCTCCTACAATGAGCAGTTCTTC | CASSLSIRTVSYNEQFF
TRBJ2-2 | TRBV6-5 | TRBD2 | - | TGTGCCAGCAGGGAGGGACTAGCGGGGGGAAGCACCGGGGAGCTGTTTTTT | CASREGLAGGSTGELFF
TRBJ2-2 | TRBV7-3 | - | many | TGTGCCAGCAGCTTAGTCCCAGCAGCCGGGGAGCTGTTTTTT | CASSLVPAAGELFF
TRBJ2-5 | TRBV4-1 | TRBD1 | few | TGCGCCAGCAGCCAAGGCGACAGGGGGTTTCAGGAGACCCAGTACTTC | CASSQGDRGFQETQYF
TRBJ2-7 | TRBV3-1 | - | - | TGTGCCAGCAGCCACATAGAGACCCCAGGGCTCTACGAGCAGTACTTC | CASSHIETPGLYEQYF
TRBJ2-5 | TRBV7-6 | - | - | TGTGCCAGCAGCTTAATTGGGACCCAGTACTTC | CASSLIGTQYF
TRBJ2-1 | TRBV10-3 | TRBD1 | many | TGTGCCATCAGTGAGGCCTCGACAGGGCAGGAGCAGTTCTTC | CAISEASTGQEQFF
TRBJ2-1 | TRBV5-1 | - | many | TGCGCCAGCAGCTTGGCACCAGTCAATGAGCAGTTCTTC | CASSLAPVNEQFF
TRBJ2-7 | TRBV7-2 | - | few | TGTGCCAGCAGCGGACTAACCCTCTACGAGCAGTACTTC | CASSGLTLYEQYF
TRBJ2-7 | TRBV9 | TRBD1 | few | TGTGCCAGCAGCTTACGGGACAGGGTTTCCGAGCAGTACTTC | CASSLRDRVSEQYF
TRBJ1-1 | TRBV4-1 | TRBD1 | - | TGCGCCAGCAGCCGGGGACAGGGCAACACTGAAGCTTTCTTT | CASSRGQGNTEAFF
TRBJ2-3 | TRBV10-3 | - | - | TGTGCCATCAGTGAGGCAGGGAGCACAGATACGCAGTATTTT | CAISEAGSTDTQYF
TRBJ1-2 | TRBV4-3 | - | - | TGCGCCAGCAGCCAAGAGGTCGCGAGCGAGGGCAGCTATGGCTACACCTTC | CASSQEVASEGSYGYTF
TRBJ2-7 | TRBV4-3 | TRBD2 | - | TGCGCCAGCAGCCAAGAAACCGGGACTAGCGTCGGCGAGCAGTACTTC | CASSQETGTSVGEQYF
TRBJ2-5 | TRBV5-1 | - | many | TGCGCCAGCAGCCCACGGACAGCCCAAGAGACCCAGTACTTC | CASSPRTAQETQYF
TRBJ1-1 | TRBV5-1 | TRBD1 | - | TGCGCCAGCAGCCAGGGACAGTATTACACTGAAGCTTTCTTT | CASSQGQYYTEAFF
TRBJ1-2 | TRBV3-1 | - | - | TGTGCCAGCAGCCTACGTTTGGGCTATGGCTACACCTTC | CASSLRLGYGYTF
TRBJ1-1 | TRBV4-3 | - | - | TGCGCCAGCAGCCAAGTCGGGACTGGAGTAACTGAAGCTTTCTTT | CASSQVGTGVTEAFF
TRBJ2-1 | TRBV11-3 | - | - | TGTGCCAGCAGCTCATGGAGCGGACACGGTATCGATGAGCAGTTCTTC | CASSSWSGHGIDEQFF
TRBJ2-6 | TRBV6-5 | - | few | TGTGCCAGCAGTCAGGTTGGGTTGTGGGGGGCCAACGTCCTGACTTTC | CASSQVGLWGANVLTF
TRBJ2-3 | TRBV29-1 | - | - | TGCAGCGTTGAGGGTACAGGCACAGATACGCAGTATTTT | CSVEGTGTDTQYF
TRBJ2-1 | TRBV6-5 | - | few | TGTGCCAGCAGTTCCCTGGGGGGCGGGGTATTCAATGAGCAGTTCTTC | CASSSLGGGVFNEQFF
TRBJ2-1 | TRBV6-5 | TRBD2 | few | TGTGCCAGCAGGAGGGGACTAGCGGGGGGGAGCTCCTACAATGAGCAGTTCTTC | CASRRGLAGGSSYNEQFF
TRBJ2-1 | TRBV7-2 | - | few | TGTGCCAGCAGCTTAACGGTGGCAGGCAATGAGCAGTTCTTC | CASSLTVAGNEQFF
TRBJ2-2 | TRBV24-1 | - | - | TGTGCCACCGCAGAGTCCTGGTCTGGGGAGCTGTTTTTT | CATAESWSGELFF
TRBJ2-3 | TRBV5-1 | TRBD1 | - | TGCGCCAGCAGCTTGGGGGACAGTTACCCCACAGATACGCAGTATTTT | CASSLGDSYPTDTQYF
TRBJ2-3 | TRBV25-1 | TRBD2 | few | TGTGCCAGCAGTGAATCACGGCGGGGGGTAACAGATACGCAGTATTTT | CASSESRRGVTDTQYF
TRBJ2-1 | TRBV29-1 | - | few | TGCAGCGTTTTTAGAGGGGGCAATGAGCAGTTCTTC | CSVFRGGNEQFF
TRBJ1-4 | TRBV13 | TRBD1 | few | TGTGCCAGCAGCCCAACAGGGGCGGGGACTAATGAAAAACTGTTTTTT | CASSPTGAGTNEKLFF
TRBJ2-2 | TRBV24-1 | - | - | TGTGCCACCTCGTCGCCTCCGAACACCGGGGAGCTGTTTTTT | CATSSPPNTGELFF
TRBJ2-1 | TRBV24-1 | TRBD2 | - | TGTGCCACCAAGCTGCGGGGGGCCCTCGTCGAGCAGTTCTTC | CATKLRGALVEQFF
TRBJ2-4 | TRBV4-3 | - | - | TGCGCCAGCAGCCAAGTAAACAGGGATGCCAAAAACATTCAGTACTTC | CASSQVNRDAKNIQYF
TRBJ1-2 | TRBV7-8 | - | few | TGTGCCAGCAGCTTAGACGGACACCGCGGGTATGGCTACACCTTC | CASSLDGHRGYGYTF